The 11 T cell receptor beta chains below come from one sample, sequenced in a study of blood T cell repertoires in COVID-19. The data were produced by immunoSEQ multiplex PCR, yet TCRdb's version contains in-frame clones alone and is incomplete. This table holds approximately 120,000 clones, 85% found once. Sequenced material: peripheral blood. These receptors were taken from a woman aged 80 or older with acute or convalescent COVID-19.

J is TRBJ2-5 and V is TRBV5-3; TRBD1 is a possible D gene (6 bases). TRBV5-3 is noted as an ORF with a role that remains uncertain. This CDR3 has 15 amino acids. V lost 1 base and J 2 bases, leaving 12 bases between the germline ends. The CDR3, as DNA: TGTGCCAGAAGCTTGTCGAAGGGGGTGCAAGAGACCCAGTACTTC. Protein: CARSLSKGVQETQYF.

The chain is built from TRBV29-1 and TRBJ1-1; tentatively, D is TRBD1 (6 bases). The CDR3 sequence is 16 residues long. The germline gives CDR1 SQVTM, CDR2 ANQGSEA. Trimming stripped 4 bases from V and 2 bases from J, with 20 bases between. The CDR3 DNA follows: TGCAGCGTTGTGGGACAAATAAGAGACGCCAACACTGAAGCTTTCTTT. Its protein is CSVVGQIRDANTEAFF.

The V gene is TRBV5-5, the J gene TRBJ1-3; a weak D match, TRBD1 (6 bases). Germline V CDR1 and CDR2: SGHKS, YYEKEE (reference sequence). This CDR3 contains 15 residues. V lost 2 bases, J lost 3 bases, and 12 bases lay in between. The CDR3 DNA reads TGTGCCAGCAGCTTATCTACAGGGCTTGGAAACACCATATATTTT. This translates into CASSLSTGLGNTIYF. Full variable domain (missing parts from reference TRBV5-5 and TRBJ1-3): DAGVTQSPTHLIKTRGQQVTLRCSPISGHKSVSWYQQVLGQGPQFIFQYYEKEERGRGNFPDRFSARQFPNYSSELNVNALLLGDSALYLCASSLSTGLGNTIYFGEGSWLTVV.

Here the CDR3 DNA reads TGTGCCAGCAGCTTACTAGCGGGGGGGCGTAATGAGCAGTTCTTC. Residues: CASSLLAGGRNEQFF. The J gene is TRBJ2-1, the V gene TRBV5-5, with 13 bases fitting TRBD2. CDR1 is SGHKS, CDR2 YYEKEE, per germline (reference sequence). V gave up 2 bases and J gave up 7 bases; unmatched junction bases: 3. This CDR3 has 15 amino acids. The full variable domain, completed using reference TRBV5-5 and TRBJ2-1, is DAGVTQSPTHLIKTRGQQVTLRCSPISGHKSVSWYQQVLGQGPQFIFQYYEKEERGRGNFPDRFSARQFPNYSSELNVNALLLGDSALYLCASSLLAGGRNEQFFGPGTRLTVL.

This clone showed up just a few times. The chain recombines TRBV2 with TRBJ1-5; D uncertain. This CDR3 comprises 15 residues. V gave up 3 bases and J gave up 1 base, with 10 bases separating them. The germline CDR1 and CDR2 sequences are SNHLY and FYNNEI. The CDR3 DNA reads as TGTGCCAGCAGTGATGAGGGTAACAGCAATCAGCCCCAGCATTTT. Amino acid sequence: CASSDEGNSNQPQHF.

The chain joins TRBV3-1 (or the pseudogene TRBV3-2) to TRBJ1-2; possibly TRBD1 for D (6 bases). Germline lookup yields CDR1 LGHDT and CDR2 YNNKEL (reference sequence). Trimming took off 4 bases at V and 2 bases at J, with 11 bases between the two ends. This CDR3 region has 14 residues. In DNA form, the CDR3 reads TGTGCCAGCAGCCCCTTCACAGGGAACTATGGCTACACCTTC. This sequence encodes CASSPFTGNYGYTF.

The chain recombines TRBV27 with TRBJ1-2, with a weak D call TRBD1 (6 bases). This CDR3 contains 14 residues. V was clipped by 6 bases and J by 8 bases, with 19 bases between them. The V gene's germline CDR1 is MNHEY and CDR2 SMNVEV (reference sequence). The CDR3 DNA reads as TGTGCCAGCAGCCCCTGGGCCGCAGGGGACGGCTACACCTTC. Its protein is CASSPWAAGDGYTF.

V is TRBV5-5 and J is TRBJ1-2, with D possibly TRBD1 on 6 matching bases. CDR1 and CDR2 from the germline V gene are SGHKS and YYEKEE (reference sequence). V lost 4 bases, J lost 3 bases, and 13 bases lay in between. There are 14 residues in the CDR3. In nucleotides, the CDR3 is TGTGCCAGCAGCCGGAATGCAGGGGACTATGGCTACACCTTC. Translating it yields CASSRNAGDYGYTF.

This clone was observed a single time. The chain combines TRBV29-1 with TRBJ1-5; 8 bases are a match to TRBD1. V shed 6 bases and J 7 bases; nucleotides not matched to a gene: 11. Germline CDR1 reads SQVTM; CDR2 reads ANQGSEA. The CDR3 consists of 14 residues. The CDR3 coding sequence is TGCAGCGTGGCGGCAGGGGGCTCGGACCAGCCCCAGCATTTT. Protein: CSVAAGGSDQPQHF.

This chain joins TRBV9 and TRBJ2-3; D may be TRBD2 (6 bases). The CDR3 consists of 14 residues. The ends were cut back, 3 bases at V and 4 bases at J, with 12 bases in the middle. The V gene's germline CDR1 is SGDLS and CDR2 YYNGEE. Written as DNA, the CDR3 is TGTGCCAGCAGCGACCCGCGGGGAGCAGATACGCAGTATTTT. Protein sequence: CASSDPRGADTQYF.

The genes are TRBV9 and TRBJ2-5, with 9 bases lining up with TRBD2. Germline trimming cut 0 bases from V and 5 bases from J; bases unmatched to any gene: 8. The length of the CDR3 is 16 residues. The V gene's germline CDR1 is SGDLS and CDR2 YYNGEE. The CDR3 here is CASSVGGGAYRETQYF. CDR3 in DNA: TGTGCCAGCAGCGTAGGCGGGGGGGCCTATAGGGAGACCCAGTACTTC.